This T cell receptor beta chain was observed in a study of blood T cells in healthy people across ages. Trimming removed 0 bases from V and 3 bases from J, with 14 bases in between. CDR1 and CDR2 (germline): DFQATT, SNEGSKA (reference sequence). The CDR3 is made up of 15 amino acids. Sample-barcoded 5' priming and a J-beta primer mix drove a second PCR of 7 to 11 cycles. TCRdb processed the 5' RACE reads anew with MiXCR; each CDR3 protein has one entry. The table shows hundreds of thousands of distinct CDR3 sequences, with 52% occurring only once. This clonotype was detected ten times or more. This TCR derives from a woman aged 80 or over in good health. The sequencing input was blood. V and J are TRBV20-1 and TRBJ1-1, with D maybe TRBD1 (6 bases). This CDR3 is CSARDPRTDYTEAFF. CDR3 sequence (DNA): TGCAGTGCTAGAGATCCTAGGACAGACTACACTGAAGCTTTCTTT.